Listed here are 7 T cell receptor beta chains from one sample, sequenced in a study of T cells in Graves' hyperthyroidism and ophthalmopathy. RNA transcripts served as the template for amplifying TCR beta CDR3 regions. HTBI primers were used for first-round RT-PCR of the TCR CDR3. A single record per CDR3 protein comes from TCRdb applying MiXCR to the multiplex PCR reads. Found here are about 290,000 distinct CDR3 sequences, roughly 15% of them singletons; the top ten hold roughly 8.5%. Sequenced sample: blood. Receptors were obtained from a woman aged 30 to 39 with Graves' hyperthyroidism that later progressed to Graves' ophthalmopathy.

This clonotype was seen at least ten times. This chain uses TRBV5-1 with TRBJ2-1, with D possibly being TRBD2 (6 bases). This CDR3 comprises 15 residues. The ends were cut back, 4 bases at V and 13 bases at J, with 24 bases in the middle. The germline V gene has CDR1 SGHRS and CDR2 YFSETQ. CDR3 coding DNA: TGCGCCAGCAGCCGGTCTGGGGACTCCATTCATTTCCAGTTCTTC. This translates into CASSRSGDSIHFQFF.

This clonotype was counted ten times or more. This chain links TRBV28 with TRBJ2-5; 10 positions agree with TRBD2. Germline-derived CDR1 and CDR2 are MDHEN and SYDVKM. V dropped 6 bases and J dropped 2; count of bases not matched to a gene: 6. The CDR3 contains 15 residues. This chain's CDR3 is CASSPGTSDQETQYF. CDR3 DNA: TGTGCCAGCAGCCCCGGGACTAGCGATCAAGAGACCCAGTACTTC. Variable domain in full (rest from reference TRBV28 and TRBJ2-5): DVKVTQSSRYLVKRTGEKVFLECVQDMDHENMFWYRQDPGLGLRLIYFSYDVKMKEKGDIPEGYSVSREKKERFSLILESASTNQTSMYLCASSPGTSDQETQYFGPGTRLLVL.

This clonotype was seen at least ten times. The chain has TRBV6-1 and TRBJ2-7; D not resolved. Germline loops: CDR1 MNHNS, CDR2 SASEGT. With 8 bases removed from V and 2 bases from J, the gap between germline ends came to 4 bases. CDR3 size: 10 residues. CDR3 DNA: TGTGCCAGCGGGACCTACGAGCAGTACTTC. As protein: CASGTYEQYF.

This clonotype appeared many times. The rearrangement links TRBV2 to TRBJ2-2; the match to TRBD1 covers 8 bases. Germline assignment: CDR1 SNHLY and CDR2 FYNNEI. V lost 3 bases and J lost 0; bases outside the gene matches: 0. The CDR3 has 15 amino acids. CDR3 sequence: CASSETGANTGELFF. The CDR3 DNA reads as TGTGCCAGCAGTGAGACAGGGGCGAACACCGGGGAGCTGTTTTTT.

This clonotype was seen only a few times. The chain links TRBV7-8 to TRBJ1-2, with D perhaps TRBD1 (5 bases). The CDR3 has 15 amino acids. Trimming cost V 1 base and J 7 bases, with 16 bases left between them. Per the germline V gene, CDR1 is SGHVS and CDR2 is FQNEAQ. This CDR3 reads CASSLEGNVGGGYTF. CDR3 DNA sequence: TGTGCCAGCAGCTTAGAAGGGAATGTGGGGGGTGGCTACACCTTC.

This clonotype was picked up many times. The V call is TRBV7-2, the J call TRBJ2-1; D is possibly TRBD2 (6 bases). CDR1 is SGHTA, CDR2 FQGNSA, per germline. V lost 5 bases and J 2 bases, leaving 19 bases between the germline ends. The CDR3 has 17 residues. The CDR3 DNA reads TGTGCCAGCAGCGAGGGAGGAGGGGCCAATCCCTACAATGAGCAGTTCTTC. Protein product: CASSEGGGANPYNEQFF.

The V call is TRBV19, the J call TRBJ1-2; no clear D gene. The CDR3 sequence is 15 residues long. The V gene lost 5 bases and the J gene lost 1 base, with 14 bases spanning the gap. Germline CDR1 is LNHDA and CDR2 is SQIVND (reference sequence). This CDR3 reads CASSSPTGRNYGYTF. CDR3 coding DNA: TGTGCCAGTAGTTCACCCACCGGCCGTAACTATGGCTACACCTTC.